This T cell receptor (beta chain) emerged from a study of control samples from healthy donors and cancer patients. Between the trimmed V and J ends, which lost 7 bases and 1 base, there was a span of 13 bases. Germline-derived CDR1 and CDR2 are MDHEN and SYDVKM. The CDR3 has 14 residues. TCRdb keeps only in-frame clones here, not all; method: immunoSEQ multiplex PCR. This table holds 190,000 or so clones, roughly 91% found once. The sequencing sample was made of blood. The source of this sequence is a man in his late teens or twenties in good health. The chain combines TRBV28 with TRBJ1-1, with D hard to call. DNA of the CDR3: TGTGCCAGCACCCCACTTTTAGCGAACACTGAAGCTTTCTTT. This encodes CASTPLLANTEAFF.